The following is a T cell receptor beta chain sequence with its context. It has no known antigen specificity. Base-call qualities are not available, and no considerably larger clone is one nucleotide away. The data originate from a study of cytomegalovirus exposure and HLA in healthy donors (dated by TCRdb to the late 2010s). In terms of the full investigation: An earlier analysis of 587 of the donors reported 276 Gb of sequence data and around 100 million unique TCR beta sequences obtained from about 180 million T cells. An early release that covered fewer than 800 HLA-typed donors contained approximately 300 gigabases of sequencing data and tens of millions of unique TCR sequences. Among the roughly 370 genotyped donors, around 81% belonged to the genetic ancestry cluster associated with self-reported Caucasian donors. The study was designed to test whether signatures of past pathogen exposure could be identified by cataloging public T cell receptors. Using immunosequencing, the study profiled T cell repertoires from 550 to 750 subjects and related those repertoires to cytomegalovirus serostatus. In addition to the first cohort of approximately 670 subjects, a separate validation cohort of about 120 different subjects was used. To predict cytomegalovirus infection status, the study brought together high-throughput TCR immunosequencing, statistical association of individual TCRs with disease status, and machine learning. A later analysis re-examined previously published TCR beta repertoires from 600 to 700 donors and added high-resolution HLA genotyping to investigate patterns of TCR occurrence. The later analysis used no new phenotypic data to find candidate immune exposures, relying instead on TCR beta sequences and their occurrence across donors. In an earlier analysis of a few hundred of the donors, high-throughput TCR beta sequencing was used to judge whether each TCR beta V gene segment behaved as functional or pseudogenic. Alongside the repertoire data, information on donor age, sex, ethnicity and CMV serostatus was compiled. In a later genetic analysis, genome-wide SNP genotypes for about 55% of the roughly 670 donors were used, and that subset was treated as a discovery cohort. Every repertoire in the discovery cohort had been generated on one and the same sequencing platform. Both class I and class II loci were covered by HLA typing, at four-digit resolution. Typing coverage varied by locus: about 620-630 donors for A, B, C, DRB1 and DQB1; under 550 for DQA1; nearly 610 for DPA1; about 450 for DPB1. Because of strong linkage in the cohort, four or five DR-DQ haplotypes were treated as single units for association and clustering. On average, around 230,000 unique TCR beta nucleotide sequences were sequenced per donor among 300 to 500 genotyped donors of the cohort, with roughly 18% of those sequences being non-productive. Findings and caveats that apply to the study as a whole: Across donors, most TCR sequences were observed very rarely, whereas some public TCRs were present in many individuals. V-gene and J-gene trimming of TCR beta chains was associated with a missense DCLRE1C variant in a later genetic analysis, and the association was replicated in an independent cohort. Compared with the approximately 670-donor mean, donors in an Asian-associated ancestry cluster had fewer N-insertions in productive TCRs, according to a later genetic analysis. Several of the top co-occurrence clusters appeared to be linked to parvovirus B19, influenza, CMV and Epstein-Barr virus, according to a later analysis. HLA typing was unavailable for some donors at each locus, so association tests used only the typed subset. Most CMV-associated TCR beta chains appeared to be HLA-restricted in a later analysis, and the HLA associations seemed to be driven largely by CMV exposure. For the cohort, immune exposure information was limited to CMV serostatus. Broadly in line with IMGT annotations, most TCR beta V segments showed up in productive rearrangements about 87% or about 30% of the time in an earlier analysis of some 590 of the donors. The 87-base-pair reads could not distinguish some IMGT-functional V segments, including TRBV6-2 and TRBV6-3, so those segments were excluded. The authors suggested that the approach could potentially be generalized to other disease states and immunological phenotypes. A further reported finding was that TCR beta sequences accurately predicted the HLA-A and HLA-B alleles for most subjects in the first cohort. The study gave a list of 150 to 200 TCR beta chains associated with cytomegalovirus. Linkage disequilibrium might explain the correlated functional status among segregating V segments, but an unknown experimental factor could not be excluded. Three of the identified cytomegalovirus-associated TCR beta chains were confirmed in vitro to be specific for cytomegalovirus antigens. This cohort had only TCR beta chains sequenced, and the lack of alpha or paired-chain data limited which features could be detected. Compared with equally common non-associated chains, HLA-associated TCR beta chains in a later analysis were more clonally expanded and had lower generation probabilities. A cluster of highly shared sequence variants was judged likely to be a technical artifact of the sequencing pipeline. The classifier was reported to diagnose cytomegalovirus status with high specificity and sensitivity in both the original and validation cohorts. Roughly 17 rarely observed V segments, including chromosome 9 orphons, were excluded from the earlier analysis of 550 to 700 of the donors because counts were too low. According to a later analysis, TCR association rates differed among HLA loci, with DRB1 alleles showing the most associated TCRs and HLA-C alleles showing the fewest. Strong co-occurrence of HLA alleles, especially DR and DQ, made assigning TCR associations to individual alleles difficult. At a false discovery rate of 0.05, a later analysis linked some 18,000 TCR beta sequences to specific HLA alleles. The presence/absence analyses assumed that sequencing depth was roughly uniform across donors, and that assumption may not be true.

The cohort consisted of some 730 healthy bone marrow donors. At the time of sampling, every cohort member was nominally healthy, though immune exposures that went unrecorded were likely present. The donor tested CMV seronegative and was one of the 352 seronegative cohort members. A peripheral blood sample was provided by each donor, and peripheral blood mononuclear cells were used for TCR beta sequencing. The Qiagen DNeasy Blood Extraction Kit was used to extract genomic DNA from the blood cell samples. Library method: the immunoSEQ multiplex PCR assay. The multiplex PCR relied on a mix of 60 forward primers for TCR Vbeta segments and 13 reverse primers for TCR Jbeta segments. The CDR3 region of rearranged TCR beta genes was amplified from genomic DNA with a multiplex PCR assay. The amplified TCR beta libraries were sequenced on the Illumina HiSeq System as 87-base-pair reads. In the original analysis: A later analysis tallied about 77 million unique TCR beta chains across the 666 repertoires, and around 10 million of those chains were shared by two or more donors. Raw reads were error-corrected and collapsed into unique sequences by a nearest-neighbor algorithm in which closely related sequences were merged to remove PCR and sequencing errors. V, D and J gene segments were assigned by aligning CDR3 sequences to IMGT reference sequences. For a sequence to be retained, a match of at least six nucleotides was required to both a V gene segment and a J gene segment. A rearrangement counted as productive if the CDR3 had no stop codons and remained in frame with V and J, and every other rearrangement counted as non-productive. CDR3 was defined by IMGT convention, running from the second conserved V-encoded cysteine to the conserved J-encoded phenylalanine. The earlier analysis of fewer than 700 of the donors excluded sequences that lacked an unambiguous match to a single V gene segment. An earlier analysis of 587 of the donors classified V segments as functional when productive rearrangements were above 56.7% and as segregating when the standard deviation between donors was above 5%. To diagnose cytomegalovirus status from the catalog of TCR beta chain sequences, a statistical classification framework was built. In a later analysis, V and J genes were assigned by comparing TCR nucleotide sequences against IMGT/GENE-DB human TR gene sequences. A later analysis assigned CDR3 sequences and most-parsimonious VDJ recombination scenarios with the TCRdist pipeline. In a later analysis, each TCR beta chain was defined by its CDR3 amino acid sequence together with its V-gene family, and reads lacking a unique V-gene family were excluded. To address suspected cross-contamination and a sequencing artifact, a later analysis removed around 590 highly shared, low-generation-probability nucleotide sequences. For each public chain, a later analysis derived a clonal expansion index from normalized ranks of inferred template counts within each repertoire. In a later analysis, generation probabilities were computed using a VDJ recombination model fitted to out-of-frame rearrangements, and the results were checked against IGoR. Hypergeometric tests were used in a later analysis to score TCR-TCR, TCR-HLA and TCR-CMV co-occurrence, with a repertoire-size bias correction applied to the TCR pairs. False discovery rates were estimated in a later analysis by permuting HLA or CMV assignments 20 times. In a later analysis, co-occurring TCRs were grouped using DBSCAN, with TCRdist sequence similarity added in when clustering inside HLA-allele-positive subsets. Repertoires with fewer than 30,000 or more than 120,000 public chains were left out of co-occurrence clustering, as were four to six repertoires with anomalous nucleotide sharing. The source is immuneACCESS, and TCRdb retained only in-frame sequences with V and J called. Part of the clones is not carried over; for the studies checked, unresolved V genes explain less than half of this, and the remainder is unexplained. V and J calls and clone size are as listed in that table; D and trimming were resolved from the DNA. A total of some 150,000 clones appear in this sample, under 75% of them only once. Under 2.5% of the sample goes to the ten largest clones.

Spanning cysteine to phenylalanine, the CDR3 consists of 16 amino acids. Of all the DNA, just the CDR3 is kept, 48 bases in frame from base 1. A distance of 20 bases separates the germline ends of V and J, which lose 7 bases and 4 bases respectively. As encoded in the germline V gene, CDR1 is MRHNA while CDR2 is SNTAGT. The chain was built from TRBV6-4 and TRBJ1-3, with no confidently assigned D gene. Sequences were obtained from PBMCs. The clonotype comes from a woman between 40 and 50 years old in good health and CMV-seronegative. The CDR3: CASIEASRRAGNTIYF. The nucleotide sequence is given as TGTGCCAGCATCGAGGCCAGCCGGCGGGCGGGAAACACCATATATTTT.